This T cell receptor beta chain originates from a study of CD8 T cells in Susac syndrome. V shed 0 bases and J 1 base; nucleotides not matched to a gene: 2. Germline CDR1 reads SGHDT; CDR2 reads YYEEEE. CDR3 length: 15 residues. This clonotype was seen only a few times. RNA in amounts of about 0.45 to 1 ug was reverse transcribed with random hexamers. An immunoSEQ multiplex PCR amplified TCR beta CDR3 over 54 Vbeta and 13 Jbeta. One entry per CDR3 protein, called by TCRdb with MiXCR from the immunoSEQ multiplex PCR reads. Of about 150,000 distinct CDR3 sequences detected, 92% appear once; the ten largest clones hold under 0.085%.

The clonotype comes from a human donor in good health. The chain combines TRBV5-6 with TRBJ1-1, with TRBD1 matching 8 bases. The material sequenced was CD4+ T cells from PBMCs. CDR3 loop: CASSLVGTGNTEAFF. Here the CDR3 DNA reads TGTGCCAGCAGCTTGGTGGGGACAGGGAACACTGAAGCTTTCTTT. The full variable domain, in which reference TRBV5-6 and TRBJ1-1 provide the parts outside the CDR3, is DAGVTQSPTHLIKTRGQQVTLRCSPKSGHDTVSWYQQALGQGPQFIFQYYEEEERQRGNFPDRFSGHQFPNYSSELNVNALLLGDSALYLCASSLVGTGNTEAFFGQGTRLTVV.